Listed below are T cell receptor beta chains from one sample, sequenced in a study of human CD8 memory T cell subsets. TCRdb reanalyzed the 5' RACE reads, giving one entry per CDR3 protein sequence and no DNA. The sample table sets out some 7,000 distinct CDR3 sequences. Specimen: CD8+ T cells from PBMCs. These receptors were collected from a human donor in good health. Both conserved end residues are part of each CDR3. Clone size is shown for a subset of rows, as once, few, many or a class of expanded clone.

>-|13|TRBV6-5|TRBJ1-5
CASSWDRTQPQHF
>-|12|TRBV20-1|TRBJ2-1
CSALNPDNEQFF
>-|13|TRBV7-9|TRBJ1-4
CASLGEANEKLFF
>medium-sized|15|TRBV7-2|TRBJ2-5
CASSLLAVPQETQYF
>-|16|TRBV10-2|TRBJ2-1
CASSEGLAGLYNEQFF
>-|14|TRBV20-1|TRBJ2-7
CSATRDRGTIEQYF
>-|12|TRBV7-8|TRBJ1-1
CASNIINTEAFF
>-|13|TRBV15|TRBJ2-3
CATSRGPTDTQYF
>-|15|TRBV4-1|TRBJ2-2
CASSQGSRDTGELFF
>-|14|TRBV20-1|TRBJ1-4
CSARIFESNEKLFF
>-|15|TRBV29-1|TRBJ2-1
CSVLGQALPRNEQFF
>-|13|TRBV18|TRBJ2-1
CASSPPGGDEQFF
>medium-sized|11|TRBV5-1|TRBJ1-1
CASKEGSEAFF
>medium-sized|15|TRBV2|TRBJ1-1
CASSERGQSNTEAFF
>-|14|TRBV2|TRBJ2-7
CASSSTSGRNEQYF
>-|13|TRBV20-1|TRBJ2-5
CSALPQIGETQYF
>-|12|TRBV25-1|TRBJ2-5
CASRDGQETQYF
>-|15|TRBV20-1|TRBJ2-1
CSAAELASDYNEQFF
>-|15|TRBV5-6|TRBJ2-5
CASSLLASGQETQYF
>large|14|TRBV20-1|TRBJ2-7
CSALQAAKGYEQYF
>medium-sized|15|TRBV7-6|TRBJ2-7
CASSPRVGNPVEQYF
>-|16|TRBV20-1|TRBJ2-5
CSARDFETPMGETQYF
>medium-sized|12|TRBV7-2|TRBJ2-1
CASSSRGPEQFF
>-|16|TRBV10-1|TRBJ2-1
CASSSSVGGQYNEQFF
>-|14|TRBV28|TRBJ2-1
CASSLWEGHGEQFF
>-|17|TRBV6-2/TRBV6-3|TRBJ2-1
CASSSNQGLAAPREQFF
>-|15|TRBV2|TRBJ2-6
CASSSRQAGANVLTF
>-|14|TRBV20-1|TRBJ2-1
CSALGGSSYNEQFF
>-|13|TRBV27|TRBJ1-1
CASSPNRVSEAFF
>-|16|TRBV15|TRBJ2-7
CATSRTWTGVDDEQYF
>-|15|TRBV13|TRBJ2-7
CASSLGPGRSYEQYF
>medium-sized|16|TRBV15|TRBJ2-1
CATNPGGLAGSSEQFF
>-|15|TRBV15|TRBJ2-3
CATSGLAGGTDTQYF
>-|15|TRBV21-1|TRBJ2-2
CASSKTQDNTGELFF
>-|15|TRBV4-1|TRBJ2-7
CASSPQGTRSGEQYF
>-|13|TRBV7-9|TRBJ2-7
CASSPRQGVVLYF
>-|14|TRBV27|TRBJ2-2
CASSARDRVGELFF
>-|15|TRBV7-6|TRBJ2-1
CASSLGSLAGVEQFF
>-|16|TRBV15|TRBJ2-1
CATSGKGTAAGNEQFF
>-|13|TRBV7-9|TRBJ2-7
CASSRTQADEQYF
>-|15|TRBV28|TRBJ2-7
CASSLSQGAAYEQYF
>-|16|TRBV4-2|TRBJ2-5
CASSPHERGAQETQYF
>-|17|TRBV19|TRBJ2-5
CASSIRLGASGQETQYF
>-|12|TRBV12-3/TRBV12-4|TRBJ2-7
CASSLGGWEQYF
>-|17|TRBV24-1|TRBJ2-7
CATSEPPPGGGAYEQYF
>-|16|TRBV5-1|TRBJ2-5
CASSWPLNGGLETQYF
>-|14|TRBV12-3/TRBV12-4|TRBJ1-2
CASSLKGVDYGYTF
>-|15|TRBV5-5|TRBJ2-5
CASSLSPWGGETQYF
>-|18|TRBV20-1|TRBJ2-4
CSARDGKLAGLAKNIQYF
>medium-sized|15|TRBV7-6|TRBJ1-3
CASSYTDGPGNTIYF
>-|11|TRBV2|TRBJ1-1
CASSEALEAFF
>medium-sized|13|TRBV6-4|TRBJ2-1
CASSPGTRNEQFF
>-|16|TRBV21-1|TRBJ1-2
CASSKARAGVNYGYTF
>-|16|TRBV5-1|TRBJ2-1
CASSSPGTASGYEQFF
>-|16|TRBV20-1|TRBJ2-2
CSAELWTRTNTGELFF
>-|14|TRBV20-1|TRBJ2-5
CSARPRTDQETQYF
>-|15|TRBV3-1|TRBJ1-4
CASSPDYSGIEKLFF
>-|15|TRBV5-1|TRBJ2-7
CASSLEGLYSYEQYF